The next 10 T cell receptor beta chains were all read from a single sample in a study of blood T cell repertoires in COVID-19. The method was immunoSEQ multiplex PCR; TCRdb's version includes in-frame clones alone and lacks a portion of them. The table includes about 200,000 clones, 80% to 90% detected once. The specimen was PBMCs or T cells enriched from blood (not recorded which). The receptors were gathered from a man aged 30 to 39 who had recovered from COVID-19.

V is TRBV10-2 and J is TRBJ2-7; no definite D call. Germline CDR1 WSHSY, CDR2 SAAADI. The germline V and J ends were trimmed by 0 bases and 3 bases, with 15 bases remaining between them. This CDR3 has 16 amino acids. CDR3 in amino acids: CASSESMAERVYEQYF. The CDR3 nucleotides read TGCGCCAGCAGTGAGTCGATGGCCGAGCGAGTCTACGAGCAGTACTTC.

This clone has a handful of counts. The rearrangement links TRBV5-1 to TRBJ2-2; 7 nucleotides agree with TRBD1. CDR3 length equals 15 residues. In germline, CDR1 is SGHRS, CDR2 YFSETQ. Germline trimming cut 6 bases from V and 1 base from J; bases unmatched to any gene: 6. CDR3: CASNKDRRNTGELFF. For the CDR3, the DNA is TGCGCCAGCAATAAGGACAGGAGGAACACCGGGGAGCTGTTTTTT.

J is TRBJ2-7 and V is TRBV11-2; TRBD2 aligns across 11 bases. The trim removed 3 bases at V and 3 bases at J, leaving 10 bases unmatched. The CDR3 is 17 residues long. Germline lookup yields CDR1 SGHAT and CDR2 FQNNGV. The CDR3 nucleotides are TGTGCCAGCAGCTTTAAGATAGGGACTAGCGGATTCTACGAGCAGTACTTC. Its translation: CASSFKIGTSGFYEQYF.

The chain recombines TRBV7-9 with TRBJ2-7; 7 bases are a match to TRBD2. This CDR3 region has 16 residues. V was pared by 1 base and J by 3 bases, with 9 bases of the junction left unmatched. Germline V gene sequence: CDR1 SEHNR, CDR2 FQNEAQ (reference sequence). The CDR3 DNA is TGTGCCAGCAGCTTAGATGTGGGGGGGAATAGCTACGAGCAGTACTTC. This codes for CASSLDVGGNSYEQYF.

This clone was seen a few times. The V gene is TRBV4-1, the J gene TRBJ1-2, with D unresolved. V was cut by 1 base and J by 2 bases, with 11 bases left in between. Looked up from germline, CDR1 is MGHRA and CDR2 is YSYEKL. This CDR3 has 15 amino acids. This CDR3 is CASSQARTQNYGYTF. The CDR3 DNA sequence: TGCGCCAGCAGCCAAGCAAGAACCCAGAACTATGGCTACACCTTC.

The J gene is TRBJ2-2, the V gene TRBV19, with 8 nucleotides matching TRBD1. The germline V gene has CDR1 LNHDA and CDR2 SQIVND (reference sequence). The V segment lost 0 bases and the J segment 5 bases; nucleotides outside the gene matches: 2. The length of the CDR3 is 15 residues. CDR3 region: CASSIEDRATGELFF. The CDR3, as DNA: TGTGCCAGTAGTATAGAGGACAGGGCTACCGGGGAGCTGTTTTTT.

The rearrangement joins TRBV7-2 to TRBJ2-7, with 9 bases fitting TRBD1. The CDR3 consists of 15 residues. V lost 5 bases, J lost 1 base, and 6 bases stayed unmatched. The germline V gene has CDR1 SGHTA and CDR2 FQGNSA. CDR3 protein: CASSTPGTGSYEQYF. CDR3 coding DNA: TGTGCCAGCAGCACCCCCGGGACAGGGTCCTACGAGCAGTACTTC.

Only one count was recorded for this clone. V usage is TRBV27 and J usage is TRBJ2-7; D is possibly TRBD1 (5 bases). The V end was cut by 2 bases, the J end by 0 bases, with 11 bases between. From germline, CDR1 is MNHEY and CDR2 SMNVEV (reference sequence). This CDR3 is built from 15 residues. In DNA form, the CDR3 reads TGTGCCAGCAGTTTAGTCCAGGGCGGCTCCTACGAGCAGTACTTC. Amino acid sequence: CASSLVQGGSYEQYF.

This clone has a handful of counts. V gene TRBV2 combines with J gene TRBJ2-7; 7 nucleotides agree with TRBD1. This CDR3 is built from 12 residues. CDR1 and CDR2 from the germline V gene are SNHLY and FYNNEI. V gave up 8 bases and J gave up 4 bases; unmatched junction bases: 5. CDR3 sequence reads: CASLPGGYEQYF. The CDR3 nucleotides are TGTGCCAGCTTGCCAGGGGGTTACGAGCAGTACTTC.

The CDR3 loop is CASSRDISGHTEAFF. CDR3 sequence (DNA): TGTGCCAGCAGCAGAGACATTAGCGGACACACTGAAGCTTTCTTT. J is TRBJ1-1 and V is TRBV7-6, with D unclear. Germline loops: CDR1 SGHVS, CDR2 FNYEAQ. The germline V and J ends were trimmed by 5 bases and 3 bases, with 16 bases remaining between them. The CDR3 covers 15 residues.